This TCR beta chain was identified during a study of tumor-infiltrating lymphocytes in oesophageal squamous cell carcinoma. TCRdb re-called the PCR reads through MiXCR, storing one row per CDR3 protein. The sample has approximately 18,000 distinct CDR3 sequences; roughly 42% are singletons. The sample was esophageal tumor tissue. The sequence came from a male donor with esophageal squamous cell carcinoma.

The CDR3 DNA reads TGTGCCAGCAGCTTAGAAGTTTGGGGGGGATCTAACTATGGCTACACCTTC. This translates into CASSLEVWGGSNYGYTF. The V gene is TRBV7-8, the J gene TRBJ1-2; D might be TRBD1 (5 bases). V lost 1 base and J 0 bases, leaving 15 bases between the germline ends. This CDR3 comprises 17 residues. Per the germline V gene, CDR1 is SGHVS and CDR2 is FQNEAQ.